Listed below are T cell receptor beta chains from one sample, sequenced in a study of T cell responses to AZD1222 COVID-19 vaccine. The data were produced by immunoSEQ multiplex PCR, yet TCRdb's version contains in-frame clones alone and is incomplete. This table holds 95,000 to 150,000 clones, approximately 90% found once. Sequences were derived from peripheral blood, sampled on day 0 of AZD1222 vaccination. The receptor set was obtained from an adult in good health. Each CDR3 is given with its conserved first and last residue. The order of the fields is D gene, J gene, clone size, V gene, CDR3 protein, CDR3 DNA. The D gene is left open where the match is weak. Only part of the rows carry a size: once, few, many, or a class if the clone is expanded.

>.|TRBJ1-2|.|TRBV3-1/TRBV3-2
CASSPGLVYGYTF
TGTGCCAGCAGCCCGGGACTTGTGTATGGCTACACCTTC
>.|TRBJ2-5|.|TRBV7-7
CASSLGSQETQYF
TGTGCTAGCAGCTTAGGGAGCCAAGAGACCCAGTACTTC
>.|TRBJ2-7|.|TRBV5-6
CASSLPGPHEQYF
TGTGCCAGCAGCTTGCCAGGGCCCCACGAGCAGTACTTC
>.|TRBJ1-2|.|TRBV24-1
CATSDSGRAVGYTF
TGTGCCACCAGTGACTCAGGACGGGCTGTCGGCTACACCTTC
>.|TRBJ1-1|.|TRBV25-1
CASSAQGAGTEAFF
TGTGCCAGCAGCGCCCAAGGGGCCGGCACTGAAGCTTTCTTT
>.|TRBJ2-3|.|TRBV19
CASSTPGADTQYF
TGTGCCAGTAGTACCCCCGGGGCAGATACGCAGTATTTT
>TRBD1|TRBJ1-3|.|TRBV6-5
CASSQGGNSGNTIYF
TGTGCCAGCAGTCAGGGGGGGAACTCTGGAAACACCATATATTTT
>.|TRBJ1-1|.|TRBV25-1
CASSEWSTDEAFF
TGTGCCAGCAGTGAATGGTCCACCGATGAAGCTTTCTTT
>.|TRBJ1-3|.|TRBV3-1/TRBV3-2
CASSQGWGGSGNTIYF
TGTGCCAGCAGCCAAGGTTGGGGGGGCTCTGGAAACACCATATATTTT
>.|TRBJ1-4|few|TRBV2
CASRPGVGLPNEKLFF
TGTGCCAGCAGGCCCGGGGTCGGATTACCTAATGAAAAACTGTTTTTT
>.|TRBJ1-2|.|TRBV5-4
CASSLEHLSYGYTF
TGTGCCAGCAGCCTCGAACACCTTTCCTATGGCTACACCTTC
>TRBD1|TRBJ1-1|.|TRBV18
CASSKQGDGTEAFF
TGTGCCAGCTCAAAACAGGGGGATGGGACTGAAGCTTTCTTT
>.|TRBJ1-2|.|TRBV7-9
CASSLVGEGYTF
TGTGCCAGCAGCTTAGTAGGGGAGGGCTACACCTTC
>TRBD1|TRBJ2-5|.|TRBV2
CASSGYTDRGRMETQYF
TGTGCCAGCAGCGGTTATACCGACAGGGGGCGGATGGAGACCCAGTACTTC
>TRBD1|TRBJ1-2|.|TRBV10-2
CASSEADRSYGYTF
TGCGCCAGCAGTGAGGCGGACAGGAGCTATGGCTACACCTTC
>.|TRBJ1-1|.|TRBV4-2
CASSQDLMSVTEAFF
TGTGCCAGCAGCCAAGATCTCATGTCGGTTACTGAAGCTTTCTTT
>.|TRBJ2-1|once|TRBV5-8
CASSSRGGIYNEQFF
TGTGCCAGCAGCAGTAGGGGGGGCATCTACAATGAGCAGTTCTTC
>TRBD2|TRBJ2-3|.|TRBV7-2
CASSSGLAGGGDTQYF
TGTGCCAGCAGCTCGGGACTAGCGGGGGGAGGTGATACGCAGTATTTT
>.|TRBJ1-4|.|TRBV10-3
CAISDSRGNEKLFF
TGTGCCATCAGTGACTCCAGGGGAAATGAAAAACTGTTTTTT
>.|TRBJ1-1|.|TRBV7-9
CASLGGTEKAFF
TGTGCCAGCCTCGGGGGGACCGAAAAAGCTTTCTTT
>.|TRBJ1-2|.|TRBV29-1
CSVEGANGYTF
TGCAGCGTTGAAGGGGCTAATGGCTACACCTTC
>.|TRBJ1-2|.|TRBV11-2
CASSLASYGYTF
TGTGCCAGCAGCTTAGCCAGCTATGGCTACACCTTC
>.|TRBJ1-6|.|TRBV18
CASSRRDGESPLHF
TGTGCCAGCTCACGCCGGGACGGCGAATCACCCCTCCACTTT
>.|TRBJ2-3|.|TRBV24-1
CATSDSRGLADTQYF
TGTGCCACCAGTGATTCCAGGGGACTCGCTGATACGCAGTATTTT
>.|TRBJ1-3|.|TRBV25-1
CASSEWTTGNTIYF
TGTGCCAGCAGTGAATGGACCACTGGAAACACCATATATTTT
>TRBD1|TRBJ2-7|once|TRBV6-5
CASSYSDRGLSYEQYF
TGTGCCAGCAGTTACTCTGACAGGGGCCTCTCCTACGAGCAGTACTTC
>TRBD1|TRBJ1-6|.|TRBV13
CASSLLYDRASNSPLHF
TGTGCCAGCAGCCTACTCTACGACAGGGCGAGTAATTCACCCCTCCACTTT
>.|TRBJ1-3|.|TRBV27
CASSRGGAPSGNTIYF
TGTGCCAGCAGTAGGGGGGGGGCCCCCTCTGGAAACACCATATATTTT